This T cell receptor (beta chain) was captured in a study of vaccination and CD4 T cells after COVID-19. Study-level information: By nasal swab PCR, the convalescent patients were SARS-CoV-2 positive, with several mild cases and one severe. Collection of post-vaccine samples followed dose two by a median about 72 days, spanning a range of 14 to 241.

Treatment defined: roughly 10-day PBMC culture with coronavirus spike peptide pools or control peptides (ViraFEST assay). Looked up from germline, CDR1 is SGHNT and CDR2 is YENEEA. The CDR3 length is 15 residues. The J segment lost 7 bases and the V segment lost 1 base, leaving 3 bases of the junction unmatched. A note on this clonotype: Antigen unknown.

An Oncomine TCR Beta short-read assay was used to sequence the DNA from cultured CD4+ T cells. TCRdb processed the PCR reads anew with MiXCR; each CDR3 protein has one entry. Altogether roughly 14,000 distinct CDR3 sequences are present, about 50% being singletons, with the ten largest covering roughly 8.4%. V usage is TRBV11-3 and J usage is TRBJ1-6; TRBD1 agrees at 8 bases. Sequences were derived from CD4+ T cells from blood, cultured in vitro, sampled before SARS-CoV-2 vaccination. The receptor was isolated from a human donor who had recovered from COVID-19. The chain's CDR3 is CASSLGQGWNSPLHF. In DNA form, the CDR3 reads TGTGCCAGCAGCTTAGGACAGGGGTGGAATTCACCCCTCCACTTT. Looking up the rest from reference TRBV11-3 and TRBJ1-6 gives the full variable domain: EAGVVQSPRYKIIEKKQPVAFWCNPISGHNTLYWYLQNLGQGPELLIRYENEEAVDDSQLPKDRFSAERLKGVDSTLKIQPAELGDSAVYLCASSLGQGWNSPLHFGNGTRLTVT.